The source of this T cell receptor (beta chain) is a study of T cell changes during pregnancy in multiple sclerosis. The V segment lost 3 bases and the J segment 4 bases; nucleotides outside the gene matches: 12. Germline loops: CDR1 LGHNA, CDR2 YSLEER. The CDR3 is 17 amino acids. The table came from immunoSEQ multiplex PCR; TCRdb's copy has only in-frame clones and leaves some out. The data contain 40,000 to 50,000 clones, 89% of them seen just once; the ten biggest clones take up approximately 0.64%. This receptor was identified in a female donor with multiple sclerosis, enrolled in a pregnancy study. This rearrangement joins TRBV4-3 to TRBJ2-1, with 7 bases that match TRBD2. Sequencing was performed on CD4+ T cells from peripheral blood mononuclear cells, taken in the first trimester of pregnancy. The CDR3 DNA reads TGCGCCAGCAGCCAGGCCCGGTCGAGCGGGGATTACAATGAGCAGTTCTTC. Translating gives CASSQARSSGDYNEQFF.